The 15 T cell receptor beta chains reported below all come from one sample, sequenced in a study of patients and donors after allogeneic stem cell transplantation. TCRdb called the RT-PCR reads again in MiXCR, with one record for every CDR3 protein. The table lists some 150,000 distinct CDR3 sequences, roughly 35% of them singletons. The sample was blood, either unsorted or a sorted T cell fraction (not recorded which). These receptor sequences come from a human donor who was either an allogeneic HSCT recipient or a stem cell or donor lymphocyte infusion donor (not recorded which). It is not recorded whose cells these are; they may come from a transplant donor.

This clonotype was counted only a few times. This chain's CDR3 is CAIKGPVSRDTQYF. The CDR3 DNA sequence: TGTGCCATCAAGGGGCCCGTGTCACGGGATACGCAGTATTTT. V gene TRBV10-3 combines with J gene TRBJ2-3, with TRBD1 as a possible D gene (5 bases). This CDR3 has 14 amino acids. Germline V CDR1 and CDR2: ENHRY, SYGVKD. Trimming left V 7 bases short and J 6 bases short, with 17 bases between.

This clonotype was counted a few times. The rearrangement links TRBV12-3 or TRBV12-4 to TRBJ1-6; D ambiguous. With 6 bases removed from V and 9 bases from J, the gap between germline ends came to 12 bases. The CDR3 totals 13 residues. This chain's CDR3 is CASSLRVGSPLHF. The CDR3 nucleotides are TGTGCCAGCAGCCTTAGGGTTGGTTCACCCCTCCACTTT.

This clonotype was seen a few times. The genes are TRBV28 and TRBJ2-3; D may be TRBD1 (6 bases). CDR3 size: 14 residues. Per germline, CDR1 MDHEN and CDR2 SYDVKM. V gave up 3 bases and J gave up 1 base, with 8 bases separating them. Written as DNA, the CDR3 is TGTGCCAGCAGTTTGAACAGGGGCACAGATACGCAGTATTTT. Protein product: CASSLNRGTDTQYF.

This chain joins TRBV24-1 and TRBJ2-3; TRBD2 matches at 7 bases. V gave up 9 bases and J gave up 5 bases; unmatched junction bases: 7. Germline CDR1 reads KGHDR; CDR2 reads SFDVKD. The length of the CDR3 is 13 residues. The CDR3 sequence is CATGAGRGDTQYF. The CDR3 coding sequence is TGTGCCACCGGGGCGGGGAGGGGAGATACGCAGTATTTT.

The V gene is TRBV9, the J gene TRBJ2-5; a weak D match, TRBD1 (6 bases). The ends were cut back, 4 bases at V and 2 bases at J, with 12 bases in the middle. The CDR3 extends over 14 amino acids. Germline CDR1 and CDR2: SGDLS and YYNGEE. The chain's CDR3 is CASSPPDSQETQYF. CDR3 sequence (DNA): TGTGCCAGCAGCCCCCCGGACAGTCAAGAGACCCAGTACTTC.

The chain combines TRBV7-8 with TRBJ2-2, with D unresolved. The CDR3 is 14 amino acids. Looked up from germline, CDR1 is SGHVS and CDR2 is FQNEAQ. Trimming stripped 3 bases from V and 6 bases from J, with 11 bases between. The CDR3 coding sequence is TGTGCCAGCAGCTTGGGTCCCCGGCCCGGGGAGCTGTTTTTT. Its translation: CASSLGPRPGELFF. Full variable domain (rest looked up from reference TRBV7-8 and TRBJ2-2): GAGVSQSPRYKVAKRGQDVALRCDPISGHVSLFWYQQALGQGPEFLTYFQNEAQLDKSGLPSDRFFAERPEGSVSTLKIQRTQQEDSAVYLCASSLGPRPGELFFGEGSRLTVL.

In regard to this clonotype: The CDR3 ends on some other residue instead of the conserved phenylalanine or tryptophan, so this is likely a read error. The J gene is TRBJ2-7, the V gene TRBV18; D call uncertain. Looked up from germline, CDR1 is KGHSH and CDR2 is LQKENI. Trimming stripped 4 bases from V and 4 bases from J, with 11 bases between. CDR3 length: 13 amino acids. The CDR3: CASSRHYGYEQYA. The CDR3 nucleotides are TGTGCCAGCTCACGGCACTACGGGTACGAGCAGTACGCC.

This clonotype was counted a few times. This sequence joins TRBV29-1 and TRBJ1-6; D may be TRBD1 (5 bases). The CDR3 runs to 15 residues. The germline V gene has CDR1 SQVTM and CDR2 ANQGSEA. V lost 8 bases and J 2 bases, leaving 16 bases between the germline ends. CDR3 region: CSPPGLWPYNSPLHF. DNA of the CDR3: TGCAGCCCTCCGGGGCTATGGCCCTATAATTCACCCCTCCACTTT. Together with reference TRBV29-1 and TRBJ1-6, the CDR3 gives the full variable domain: SAVISQKPSRDICQRGTSLTIQCQVDSQVTMMFWYRQQPGQSLTLIATANQGSEATYESGFVIDKFPISRPNLTFSTLTVSNMSPEDSSIYLCSPPGLWPYNSPLHFGNGTRLTVT.

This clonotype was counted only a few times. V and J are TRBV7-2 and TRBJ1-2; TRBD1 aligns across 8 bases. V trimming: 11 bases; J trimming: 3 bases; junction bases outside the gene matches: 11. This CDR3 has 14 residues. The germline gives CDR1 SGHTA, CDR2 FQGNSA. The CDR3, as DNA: TGTGCCGTCAGCTTGGGACAGGTGCACTATGGCTACACCTTC. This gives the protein CAVSLGQVHYGYTF.

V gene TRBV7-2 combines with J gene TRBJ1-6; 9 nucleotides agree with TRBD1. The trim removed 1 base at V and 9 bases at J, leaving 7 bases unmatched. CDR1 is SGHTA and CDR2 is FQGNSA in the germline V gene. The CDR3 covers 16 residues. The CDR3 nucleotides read TGTGCCAGCAGCTTAGTGGCCGGGACAGGGAGTTCACCCCTCCACTTT. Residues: CASSLVAGTGSSPLHF.

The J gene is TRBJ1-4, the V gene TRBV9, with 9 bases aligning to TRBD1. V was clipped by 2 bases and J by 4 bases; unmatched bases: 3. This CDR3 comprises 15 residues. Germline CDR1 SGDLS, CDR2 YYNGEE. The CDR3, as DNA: TGTGCCAGCAGCGTGGGGGGACAGGGTAATGAAAAACTGTTTTTT. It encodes CASSVGGQGNEKLFF.

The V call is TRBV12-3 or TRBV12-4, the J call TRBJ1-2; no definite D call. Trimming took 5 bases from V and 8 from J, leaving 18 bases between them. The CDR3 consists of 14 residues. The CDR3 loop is CASSPDSFPGGYTF. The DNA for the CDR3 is TGTGCCAGCAGTCCGGACTCATTCCCTGGGGGCTACACCTTC.

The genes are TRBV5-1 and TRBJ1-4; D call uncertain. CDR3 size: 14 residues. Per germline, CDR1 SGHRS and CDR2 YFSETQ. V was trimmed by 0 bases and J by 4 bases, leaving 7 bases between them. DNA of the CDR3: TGCGCCAGCAGCTTGGAAACGGGTAATGAAAAACTGTTTTTT. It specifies CASSLETGNEKLFF.

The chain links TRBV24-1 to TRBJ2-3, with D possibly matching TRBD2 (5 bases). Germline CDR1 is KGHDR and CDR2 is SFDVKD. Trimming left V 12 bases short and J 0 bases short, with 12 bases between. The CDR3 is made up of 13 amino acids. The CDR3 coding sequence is TGTGCCTCTGGAGGTGCTAGCACAGATACGCAGTATTTT. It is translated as CASGGASTDTQYF.

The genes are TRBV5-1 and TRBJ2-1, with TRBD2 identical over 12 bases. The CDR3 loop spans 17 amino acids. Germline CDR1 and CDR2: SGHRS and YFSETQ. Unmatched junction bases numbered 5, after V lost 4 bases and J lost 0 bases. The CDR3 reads CASSPGLAGTSYNEQFF. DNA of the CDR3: TGCGCCAGCAGCCCCGGACTAGCGGGGACCTCCTACAATGAGCAGTTCTTC.